These 2 T cell receptor beta chains were sequenced from one sample in a study of blood T cells in healthy people across ages. A second PCR of about 6 to 11 cycles used a sample-barcoded 5' primer and a J-beta primer mix. TCRdb ran MiXCR on the 5' RACE reads and lists one entry per CDR3 protein. This table holds 600,000 or so distinct CDR3 sequences, under 25% found once. The sequencing sample was made of blood. The receptor set was obtained from a man between 65 and 79 years old in good health.

J is TRBJ2-6 and V is TRBV6-2 or TRBV6-3; 7 nucleotides agree with TRBD1. CDR3 length: 16 amino acids. Germline V gene lookup returns CDR1 MNHEY and CDR2 SVGEGT. V was clipped by 11 bases and J by 1 base; unmatched bases: 11. This CDR3 is CAASGTELSGANVLTF. The CDR3, as DNA: TGTGCCGCTTCCGGGACAGAACTATCTGGGGCCAACGTCCTGACTTTC.

At least ten counts were recorded for this clonotype. This chain joins TRBV6-5 and TRBJ2-1; TRBD2 agrees at 10 bases. This CDR3 contains 21 residues. Germline CDR1 reads MNHEY; CDR2 reads SVGAGI. Losses at the gene ends were 0 bases for V and 3 bases for J; bases not matched to a gene: 17. CDR3 nucleotides: TGTGCCAGCAGTTACTCTGTGAGAACTCGACCCTGGACTAGCGGCTACAATGAGCAGTTCTTC. It codes for CASSYSVRTRPWTSGYNEQFF.